This is a list of T cell receptor beta chains from one sample in a study of early T cells in non-severe SARS-CoV-2 infection. MiXCR was run by TCRdb on the 5' RACE reads, yielding one entry per CDR3 protein. The top ten hold 9% to 14% of the sample, which has roughly 30,000 distinct CDR3 sequences, about 4.6% seen once. The source material was whole blood. All receptors come from an adult who was a healthcare worker with PCR-confirmed SARS-CoV-2 infection or an uninfected control (not recorded which). Each CDR3 is given with its conserved first and last residue. The order of the fields is CDR3 DNA, CDR3 protein, J gene, V gene, D gene, clone size. A D gene is named only where the DNA matches it firmly. Expanded clones are given a class, and other clones once, few, many or no size at all.

CDR3nt: TGTGCCAGCACCCGGACTAGCGGCCCTTACAATGAGCAGTTCTTC; CDR3aa: CASTRTSGPYNEQFF; j_gene: TRBJ2-1; v_gene: TRBV11-2; d_gene: TRBD2; abundance: many
CDR3nt: TGTGCCAGCAGTTTTCTAGCGGGGACAGATACGCAGTATTTT; CDR3aa: CASSFLAGTDTQYF; j_gene: TRBJ2-3; v_gene: TRBV28; d_gene: TRBD2; abundance: many
CDR3nt: TGTGCCAGCAGCTTAGGTTCGGGAGCGCTCCCTTCCACAGATACGCAGTATTTT; CDR3aa: CASSLGSGALPSTDTQYF; j_gene: TRBJ2-3; v_gene: TRBV7-9; d_gene: NA; abundance: NA
CDR3nt: TGCAGTGCTAGAGACAGGGTTTACGAGCAGTACTTC; CDR3aa: CSARDRVYEQYF; j_gene: TRBJ2-7; v_gene: TRBV20-1; d_gene: NA; abundance: few
CDR3nt: TGTGCCAGCAGTCCCGGCCGCTCTGGAAACACCATATATTTT; CDR3aa: CASSPGRSGNTIYF; j_gene: TRBJ1-3; v_gene: TRBV27; d_gene: NA; abundance: many
CDR3nt: TGCAGCGTTGTGGACAGTTACGATCAGCCCCAGCATTTT; CDR3aa: CSVVDSYDQPQHF; j_gene: TRBJ1-5; v_gene: TRBV29-1; d_gene: NA; abundance: NA
CDR3nt: TGTGCCACCAGTGATGCTAGCGGGAGGGTAAATGAGCAGTTCTTC; CDR3aa: CATSDASGRVNEQFF; j_gene: TRBJ2-1; v_gene: TRBV24-1; d_gene: TRBD2; abundance: many
CDR3nt: TGTGCCAGTAGTATATCACCTAGCGGGGGCGACGAGCAGTACTTC; CDR3aa: CASSISPSGGDEQYF; j_gene: TRBJ2-7; v_gene: TRBV19; d_gene: TRBD2; abundance: NA
CDR3nt: TGTGCCAGCAGCTTAACCAACAGTTACGAGCAGTACTTC; CDR3aa: CASSLTNSYEQYF; j_gene: TRBJ2-7; v_gene: TRBV11-1; d_gene: NA; abundance: NA
CDR3nt: TGTGCCAGCAGTGGGCTAGCCCCCCGGGCTGATGAGCAGTTCTTC; CDR3aa: CASSGLAPRADEQFF; j_gene: TRBJ2-1; v_gene: TRBV28; d_gene: NA; abundance: few
CDR3nt: TGTGCCAGCAGCTGGAATGGTGGACAGAGAAACACTGAAGCTTTCTTT; CDR3aa: CASSWNGGQRNTEAFF; j_gene: TRBJ1-1; v_gene: TRBV5-8; d_gene: NA; abundance: many
CDR3nt: TGCAGTGCTAGAGGACTGTCGAACACCGGGGAGCTGTTTTTT; CDR3aa: CSARGLSNTGELFF; j_gene: TRBJ2-2; v_gene: TRBV20-1; d_gene: NA; abundance: few
CDR3nt: TGTGCCAGCAGTTCCTCAGGGCAAGAGACCCAGTACTTC; CDR3aa: CASSSSGQETQYF; j_gene: TRBJ2-5; v_gene: TRBV28; d_gene: NA; abundance: many
CDR3nt: TGTGCCAGCCGACACCTCTCTGAGCAGTTCTTC; CDR3aa: CASRHLSEQFF; j_gene: TRBJ2-1; v_gene: TRBV3-1; d_gene: NA; abundance: NA
CDR3nt: TGTGCCATCAGTGAGTTCTCGACGAAGGGAAAGGATGGCGGGGAGCTGTTTTTT; CDR3aa: CAISEFSTKGKDGGELFF; j_gene: TRBJ2-2; v_gene: TRBV10-3; d_gene: NA; abundance: many
CDR3nt: TGTGCCAGCAGCCCGAATTATAGCACAGATACGCAGTATTTT; CDR3aa: CASSPNYSTDTQYF; j_gene: TRBJ2-3; v_gene: TRBV5-5; d_gene: NA; abundance: few
CDR3nt: TGCGCCAGCACCTTGCAGCTTAACACCGGGGAGCTGTTTTTT; CDR3aa: CASTLQLNTGELFF; j_gene: TRBJ2-2; v_gene: TRBV5-1; d_gene: NA; abundance: few
CDR3nt: TGCAGTGCTAGAGAGGGCAGGGTTGGCACTGAAGCTTTCTTT; CDR3aa: CSAREGRVGTEAFF; j_gene: TRBJ1-1; v_gene: TRBV20-1; d_gene: NA; abundance: many
CDR3nt: TGTGCCAGCACCCGGCCGGGACGCCGGAATGGCTACACCTTC; CDR3aa: CASTRPGRRNGYTF; j_gene: TRBJ1-2; v_gene: TRBV11-2; d_gene: NA; abundance: many
CDR3nt: TGTGCCAGCAGCCCTAGCGGGGGGCCAGATACGCAGTATTTT; CDR3aa: CASSPSGGPDTQYF; j_gene: TRBJ2-3; v_gene: TRBV3-1; d_gene: TRBD2; abundance: NA
CDR3nt: TGCAGCGTTCAAGGCAGCGCCTACGAGCAGTACTTC; CDR3aa: CSVQGSAYEQYF; j_gene: TRBJ2-7; v_gene: TRBV29-1; d_gene: NA; abundance: few
CDR3nt: TGCAGTGCTAGCCTCCTTGTCACAGATACGCAGTATTTT; CDR3aa: CSASLLVTDTQYF; j_gene: TRBJ2-3; v_gene: TRBV20-1; d_gene: NA; abundance: many
CDR3nt: TGTGCCAGCGGGAGACAGGGTCGGCTCACCGGGGAGCTGTTTTTT; CDR3aa: CASGRQGRLTGELFF; j_gene: TRBJ2-2; v_gene: TRBV11-2; d_gene: TRBD1; abundance: many
CDR3nt: TGTGCCACTAATCAGGGGAGCTCCTACAATGAGCAGTTCTTC; CDR3aa: CATNQGSSYNEQFF; j_gene: TRBJ2-1; v_gene: TRBV24-1; d_gene: NA; abundance: many
CDR3nt: TGTGCCATCAGTGAGACGTCGGAGCAGTACTTC; CDR3aa: CAISETSEQYF; j_gene: TRBJ2-7; v_gene: TRBV10-3; d_gene: NA; abundance: NA
CDR3nt: TGTGCCAGCAGTTCGGACCTCCTCGAGCAGTACTTC; CDR3aa: CASSSDLLEQYF; j_gene: TRBJ2-7; v_gene: TRBV12-3/TRBV12-4; d_gene: NA; abundance: many